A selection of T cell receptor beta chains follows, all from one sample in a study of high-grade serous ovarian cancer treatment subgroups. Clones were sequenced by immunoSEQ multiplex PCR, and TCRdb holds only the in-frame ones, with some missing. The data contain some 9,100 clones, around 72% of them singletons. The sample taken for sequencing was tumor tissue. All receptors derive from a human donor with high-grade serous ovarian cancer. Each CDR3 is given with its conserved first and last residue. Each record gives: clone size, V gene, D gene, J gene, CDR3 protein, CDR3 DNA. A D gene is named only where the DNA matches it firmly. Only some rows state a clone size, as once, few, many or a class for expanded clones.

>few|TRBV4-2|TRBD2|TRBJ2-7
CASSQAGTGTSGKQYF
TGTGCCAGCAGCCAAGCAGGAACCGGGACTAGCGGCAAGCAGTACTTC
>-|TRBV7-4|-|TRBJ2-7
CASSLTKSSYEQYF
TGTGCCAGCAGCCTGACAAAGAGCTCCTACGAGCAGTACTTC
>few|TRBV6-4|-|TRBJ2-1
CASSPSIGSPPYNEQFF
TGTGCCAGCAGTCCATCCATCGGGTCCCCTCCCTACAATGAGCAGTTCTTC
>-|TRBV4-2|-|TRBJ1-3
CASSQGLQGGSGNTIYF
TGTGCCAGCAGCCAAGGGTTACAGGGAGGGTCTGGAAACACCATATATTTT
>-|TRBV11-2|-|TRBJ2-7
CASSLVRHPTYEQYF
TGTGCCAGCAGCTTAGTAAGACACCCCACCTACGAGCAGTACTTC
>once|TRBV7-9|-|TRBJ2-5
CASSFLPSGNRGETQYF
TGTGCCAGCAGCTTTCTACCTTCTGGAAATCGGGGCGAGACCCAGTACTTC
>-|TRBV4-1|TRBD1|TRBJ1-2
CASSQVTGDRLYGYTF
TGCGCCAGCAGCCAAGTGACAGGGGATCGACTCTATGGCTACACCTTC
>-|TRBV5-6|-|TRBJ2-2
CASSLNIQGRRTGELFF
TGTGCCAGCAGCTTGAACATCCAAGGCAGACGCACCGGGGAGCTGTTTTTT
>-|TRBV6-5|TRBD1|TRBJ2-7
CASSLGTDLYEQYF
TGTGCCAGCAGTTTGGGGACAGACCTCTACGAGCAGTACTTC
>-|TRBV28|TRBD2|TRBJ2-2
CASSWSSGLTGELFF
TGTGCCAGCAGTTGGTCTAGCGGGCTGACCGGGGAGCTGTTTTTT
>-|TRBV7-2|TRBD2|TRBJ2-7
CASSLSGRLEHEQYF
TGTGCCAGCAGCTTGAGCGGGAGACTGGAACACGAGCAGTACTTC
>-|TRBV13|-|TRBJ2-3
CASSENRVTDTQYF
TGTGCCAGCAGTGAAAACAGGGTAACAGATACGCAGTATTTT
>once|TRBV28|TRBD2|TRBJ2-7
CASRGTAGGGSYEQYF
TGTGCCAGCCGTGGGACAGCGGGAGGTGGCTCCTACGAGCAGTACTTC
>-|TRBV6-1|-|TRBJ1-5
CASSEQGGAGARPQHF
TGTGCCAGCAGTGAACAAGGAGGGGCCGGGGCTCGGCCCCAGCATTTT
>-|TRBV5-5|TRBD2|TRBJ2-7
CASRPGLAGGSYEQYF
TGTGCCAGCAGACCCGGACTAGCGGGAGGGTCCTACGAGCAGTACTTC
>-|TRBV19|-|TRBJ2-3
CAALIDTQYF
TGTGCCGCACTTATAGATACGCAGTATTTT
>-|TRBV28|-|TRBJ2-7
CASSLDEFGYEQYF
TGTGCCAGCAGTCTGGACGAGTTTGGCTACGAGCAGTACTTC
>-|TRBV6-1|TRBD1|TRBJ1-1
CASSEAWTGYTEAFF
TGTGCCAGCAGTGAAGCATGGACAGGGTACACTGAAGCTTTCTTT
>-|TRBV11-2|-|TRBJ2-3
CASSSPFAGRTDTQYF
TGTGCCAGCAGCTCCCCATTTGCGGGACGAACAGATACGCAGTATTTT
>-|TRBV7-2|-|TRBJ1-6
CASSLVGRSNSPLHF
TGTGCCAGCAGCTTAGTGGGTAGATCTAATTCACCCCTCCACTTT
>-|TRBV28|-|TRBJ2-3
CASSWTLSTDTQYF
TGTGCCAGCAGCTGGACACTGAGCACAGATACGCAGTATTTT